This is a list of T cell receptor beta chains from one sample in a study of regulatory T cells in long-lasting Graves disease. TCRdb redid the calling of the multiplex PCR reads with MiXCR, one entry per CDR3 protein. This table holds 700,000 or so distinct CDR3 sequences, around 30% found once. The source material was peripheral blood mononuclear cells (PBMCs), sampled when the disease was refractory, from a patient treated with antithyroid drugs. These receptors originate from a female donor with Graves disease. The CDR3 runs from the conserved cysteine through the conserved F or W. Each record gives: CDR3 protein, V gene, J gene.

cdr3_aa: CASSGGGFEVAFF
v_call: TRBV5-1
j_call: TRBJ1-1

cdr3_aa: CASRTGLYGYTF
v_call: TRBV6-1
j_call: TRBJ1-2

cdr3_aa: CSARASGGIYEQYF
v_call: TRBV20-1
j_call: TRBJ2-7

cdr3_aa: CATSDPQWGELFF
v_call: TRBV24-1
j_call: TRBJ2-2

cdr3_aa: CASSPIRGRNYGYTF
v_call: TRBV11-2
j_call: TRBJ1-2

cdr3_aa: CASSLAAGTTDTQYF
v_call: TRBV7-9
j_call: TRBJ2-3

cdr3_aa: CACHNRDRGSGEQYF
v_call: TRBV30
j_call: TRBJ2-7

cdr3_aa: CASSVGQGIGYTF
v_call: TRBV5-5
j_call: TRBJ1-2

cdr3_aa: CASSRGLAGGTDTQYF
v_call: TRBV6-2/TRBV6-3
j_call: TRBJ2-3

cdr3_aa: CASSVWGGGTEAFF
v_call: TRBV12-3/TRBV12-4
j_call: TRBJ1-1

cdr3_aa: CASSPGTVLAEKLFF
v_call: TRBV6-1
j_call: TRBJ1-4

cdr3_aa: CASSYSLGTSYGYTF
v_call: TRBV6-5
j_call: TRBJ1-2

cdr3_aa: CASSSGGRGSSNQPQHF
v_call: TRBV6-5
j_call: TRBJ1-5

cdr3_aa: CSVTGTVVMNTEAFF
v_call: TRBV29-1
j_call: TRBJ1-1

cdr3_aa: CASSPRDGFRPQHF
v_call: TRBV28
j_call: TRBJ1-5

cdr3_aa: CSADGRGSNEKLFF
v_call: TRBV20-1
j_call: TRBJ1-4

cdr3_aa: CASSYGVLGRSDYTF
v_call: TRBV6-5
j_call: TRBJ1-2

cdr3_aa: CASSVRSGRNIQYF
v_call: TRBV2
j_call: TRBJ2-4

cdr3_aa: CASSYSGDPPRAFF
v_call: TRBV6-5
j_call: TRBJ1-1

cdr3_aa: CASSPTGGNGYTF
v_call: TRBV12-3/TRBV12-4
j_call: TRBJ1-2

cdr3_aa: CSASTDSGTNEKLFF
v_call: TRBV20-1
j_call: TRBJ1-4

cdr3_aa: CASSLGLAGGQLEQYF
v_call: TRBV5-1
j_call: TRBJ2-7

cdr3_aa: CASSRLAGTSTEELFF
v_call: TRBV5-1
j_call: TRBJ2-2

cdr3_aa: CASSVGTSEYNEQFF
v_call: TRBV5-1
j_call: TRBJ2-1

cdr3_aa: CASSPISVSGELFF
v_call: TRBV27
j_call: TRBJ2-2

cdr3_aa: CASSSWTSGGEQYF
v_call: TRBV7-3
j_call: TRBJ2-7

cdr3_aa: CASRAGPMNTEAFF
v_call: TRBV7-9
j_call: TRBJ1-1

cdr3_aa: CASSLVPAGGSYNEQFF
v_call: TRBV5-1
j_call: TRBJ2-1

cdr3_aa: CASRERQGTYEQYF
v_call: TRBV2
j_call: TRBJ2-7

cdr3_aa: CASNTLDPLWNSPLHF
v_call: TRBV2
j_call: TRBJ1-6

cdr3_aa: CSIWGVPGTDNYGYTF
v_call: TRBV29-1
j_call: TRBJ1-2

cdr3_aa: CASGGVGLGVANYGYTF
v_call: TRBV28
j_call: TRBJ1-2

cdr3_aa: CASSQEGSRETQYF
v_call: TRBV4-1
j_call: TRBJ2-5

cdr3_aa: CSVEITVNTEAFF
v_call: TRBV29-1
j_call: TRBJ1-1

cdr3_aa: CASSLAAGRGETQYF
v_call: TRBV13
j_call: TRBJ2-5

cdr3_aa: CAWAGGLGNQPQHF
v_call: TRBV30
j_call: TRBJ1-5

cdr3_aa: CAWTSDSDSPLHF
v_call: TRBV30
j_call: TRBJ1-6

cdr3_aa: CASSGENSPLHF
v_call: TRBV12-3/TRBV12-4
j_call: TRBJ1-6

cdr3_aa: CASSLPSTGRGTQYF
v_call: TRBV11-2
j_call: TRBJ2-5

cdr3_aa: CSVVDRANYGYTF
v_call: TRBV29-1
j_call: TRBJ1-2

cdr3_aa: CASSQFGAEAFF
v_call: TRBV7-9
j_call: TRBJ1-1

cdr3_aa: CASSPHYGNTEAFF
v_call: TRBV14
j_call: TRBJ1-1

cdr3_aa: CASSTAGGAYEQYF
v_call: TRBV19
j_call: TRBJ2-7

cdr3_aa: CASSQDGGKKETQYF
v_call: TRBV14
j_call: TRBJ2-5

cdr3_aa: CAISDPREGFGQYF
v_call: TRBV10-3
j_call: TRBJ2-7

cdr3_aa: CASSPLAASTDTQYF
v_call: TRBV27
j_call: TRBJ2-3